This record looks at one T cell receptor (beta chain) sequence and its context. Its specificity is not known. This sample was taken from a study of cytomegalovirus exposure and HLA in healthy donors. Study background: There were about 85 million unique TCRs (from HLA-typed donors) in an early data release. Study-wide points: CMV serostatus was the only recorded immune exposure for donors. In a later analysis, HLA-associated beta chains showed higher expansion and lower generation probabilities than comparable chains.

Amplification used 60 Vbeta primers and 13 Jbeta primers. The method was immunoSEQ multiplex PCR; TCRdb's version includes in-frame clones alone and lacks a portion of them. The sample holds 74,000 or so clones, 78% seen once. V lost 8 bases, J lost 0 bases, and 2 bases stayed unmatched. This CDR3 region has 13 residues. The germline CDR1 and CDR2 sequences are SGHRS and YFSETQ. This chain connects TRBV5-1 to TRBJ2-1; TRBD1 aligns across 7 bases. The sample comprised PBMCs. The receptor was isolated from a male donor in good health and CMV-seropositive. The CDR3 bases are TGCGCCAGTACAGGGGACTCCTACAATGAGCAGTTCTTC. Protein: CASTGDSYNEQFF.